The T cell receptor beta chain under discussion was sequenced for a study of T cells in Graves' hyperthyroidism and ophthalmopathy. In the study overall: Peripheral blood draws took place at initial diagnosis, ahead of any treatment. Study-level results: Patients with ophthalmopathy were separated from those with stable hyperthyroidism by a 13 V-J model.

Ophthalmopathy patients had Clinical Activity Score at least 3, NOSPECS grade at least 4, duration under 3 months. Fresh peripheral blood, 8 to 10 ml, was the source of the PBMCs. The CDR3 is made up of 14 amino acids. V was cut by 4 bases and J by 3 bases, with 12 bases left in between. Germline loops: CDR1 SGHAT, CDR2 FQNNGV. This clonotype has ten or more counts. What it recognizes is unknown. Template material for amplifying TCR beta CDR3 regions consisted of RNA transcripts. Primed by the HTBI set, a first-round RT-PCR was run on the TCR CDR3. TCRdb redid the calling of the multiplex PCR reads with MiXCR, one entry per CDR3 protein. The sample carries over 400,000 distinct CDR3 sequences, about 15% recorded once.

This clonotype originated in a man between 18 and 29 years old with Graves' ophthalmopathy. The V and J genes are TRBV11-2 and TRBJ2-5; D might be TRBD2 (6 bases). Input material: blood. As DNA, the CDR3 is TGTGCCAGCAGCTCTGGGCGGGGAAAAGAGACCCAGTACTTC. Protein: CASSSGRGKETQYF.